These 6 T cell receptor beta chains were all obtained from the same sample, sequenced in a study of shared clonotypes between healthy human individuals (dated by TCRdb to the early 2020s). Libraries came from the immunoSEQ multiplex PCR assay. Not all clones reach the TCRdb copy of this immuneACCESS table, which keeps in-frame sequences only. Checked studies attribute under half of the gap to unresolved V genes and leave the rest unexplained. This sample gives fewer than 1.8 million clones in total; around 98.5% of them show up just once. The ten largest clones add up to about 0.35% of the sample. The specimen was naive CD4+ T cells sorted from blood. This specimen's cell subset or site label, per the study, means: CD45RA+ positively selected. The receptor source for this set is a young man in good health.

This clone occurred once. The CDR3 sequence is CASSVGAAGRNYEQYF. The CDR3 nucleotides read TGTGCCAGCAGCGTAGGGGCCGCGGGCAGGAACTACGAGCAGTACTTC. The rearrangement joins TRBV9 to TRBJ2-7; D might be TRBD2 (5 bases). Looked up from germline, CDR1 is SGDLS and CDR2 is YYNGEE. Trimming stripped 0 bases from V and 3 bases from J, with 16 bases between. The CDR3 totals 16 residues.

This chain uses TRBV21-1 with TRBJ2-7; the table's TRBD1 call for D was not verified on the DNA. TRBV21-1 is designated a pseudogene. This CDR3 contains 15 residues. The CDR3 coding sequence is TGTGCCAGCAGCAAAGTGGGGCGTACCCCCTACGAGCAGTACTTC. It yields the protein CASSKVGRTPYEQYF.

The chain has TRBV7-2 and TRBJ2-1; tentatively, D is TRBD1 or TRBD2 (5 bases each). The CDR3 spans 16 residues. Germline assignment: CDR1 SGHTA and CDR2 FQGNSA. V lost 6 bases, J lost 0 bases, and 15 bases lay in between. This CDR3 reads CASSSQAGGSYNEQFF. In DNA, the CDR3 is TGTGCCAGCAGTTCTCAGGCTGGGGGCTCCTACAATGAGCAGTTCTTC.

The CDR3 region has the DNA TGTGCCACCAGCAGAGATAGACCGGAACTTTGGCCTGAAAATGAGCAGTTCTTC. This sequence encodes CATSRDRPELWPENEQFF. This chain uses TRBV15 with TRBJ2-1; no clear D gene. Between the trimmed V and J ends, which lost 0 bases and 7 bases, there was a span of 22 bases. This CDR3 contains 18 residues. Germline CDR1 is LNHNV and CDR2 is YYDKDF (reference sequence).

V and J are TRBV5-1 and TRBJ2-7, with D perhaps TRBD1 or TRBD2 (5 bases each). In germline, CDR1 is SGHRS, CDR2 YFSETQ. CDR3 length: 12 amino acids. V gave up 4 bases and J gave up 6 bases, with 11 bases separating them. In DNA form, the CDR3 reads TGCGCCAGCAGCCCACAAGGGACCGAGCAGTACTTC. This gives the protein CASSPQGTEQYF.

The chain carries TRBV14 and TRBJ2-5; 9 positions agree with TRBD2. CDR1 and CDR2 (germline): SGHDN, FVKESK. The CDR3 loop spans 15 amino acids. J gave up 5 bases and V 4 bases, and 8 bases lay outside the gene matches. CDR3 protein: CASSPWIAGAETQYF. CDR3 DNA: TGTGCCAGCAGCCCTTGGATAGCGGGAGCTGAGACCCAGTACTTC.